A selection of T cell receptor beta chains follows, all from one sample in a study of PD-L1 blockade in urothelial cancer. Method: immunoSEQ multiplex PCR; TCRdb's copy keeps in-frame clones and lacks some. The sample has more than 95,000 clones; about 82% are singletons. The sample consisted of PBMCs, taken around atezolizumab (anti-PD-L1) treatment. The receptor set was obtained from a middle-aged man with urothelial cancer. Each CDR3 is given with its conserved first and last residue. A D gene is named only where the DNA matches it firmly. Size values are once, few and many counts, or a class for expanded clones, and some rows have none.

TRBV28	TRBD2	-	TRBJ2-5	TGTGCCAGCAGCCGCAGGGGGGGGGAGCGGGAGGGACCTAAGGAAGAGACCCAGTACTTC	CASSRRGGEREGPKEETQYF
TRBV5-1	-	-	TRBJ1-1	TGCGCAAGCAGGTCCCAGGGAATGAACACTGAAGCTTTCTTT	CASRSQGMNTEAFF
TRBV5-6	-	once	TRBJ2-3	TGTGCCAGCAGCTCCCTAGTGCGGCCAGATACGCAGTATTTT	CASSSLVRPDTQYF
TRBV4-1	-	-	TRBJ2-6	TGCGCCAGCAGCCAAGGAGGCGGGCGCTGGGCCAACGTCCTGACTTTC	CASSQGGGRWANVLTF
TRBV5-1	TRBD1	-	TRBJ1-2	TGCGCCAGCAGACTCAACGCCGACAGGGCTAACTATGGCTACACCTTC	CASRLNADRANYGYTF
TRBV27	TRBD2	-	TRBJ2-5	TGTGCCAGCAGTTTGGGTACGGGAGGGGTAGAGACCCAGTACTTC	CASSLGTGGVETQYF
TRBV11-2	TRBD1	-	TRBJ2-7	TGTGCCAGCAGCAGATCCGGGACAGGGATAGGGGAGCAGTACTTC	CASSRSGTGIGEQYF
TRBV19	TRBD1	few	TRBJ1-4	TGTGCCAGTAGTATATTTTCCAGCACAGGGGCAACTAATGAAAAACTGTTTTTT	CASSIFSSTGATNEKLFF
TRBV21-1	-	-	TRBJ2-7	TGTGCCAGCAGCAGGTTACAGAACTACGAGCAGTACTTC	CASSRLQNYEQYF
TRBV30	TRBD2	-	TRBJ2-7	TGTGCCTGGAGCGGCAGGGGTGCGGGAGGGCCTCCGTACTTC	CAWSGRGAGGPPYF
TRBV9	-	-	TRBJ2-1	TGTGCCAGCAGCGTAGGGCAGGGGCGTAGCACTGAGCAGTTCTTC	CASSVGQGRSTEQFF
TRBV5-1	-	-	TRBJ1-3	TGCGCCAGCAGCGAAGGACAAGCTGGAAACACCATATATTTT	CASSEGQAGNTIYF
TRBV28	TRBD1	-	TRBJ1-5	TGTGCCAGCAGACCTACAGGGGGCGTTTATCAGCCCCAGCATTTT	CASRPTGGVYQPQHF
TRBV2	TRBD2	-	TRBJ2-1	TGTGCCAGCAGGGGGGGGACTAGGGAGGACAATGAGCAGTTCTTC	CASRGGTREDNEQFF
TRBV14	TRBD2	-	TRBJ2-1	TGTGCCAGCAGCCAACAGCGGGGTTCCTACAATGAGCAGTTCTTC	CASSQQRGSYNEQFF
TRBV11-2	TRBD1	-	TRBJ2-6	TGTGCCAGCAGCTTAATTAGGACAGGGTCTGGGGCCAACGTCCTGACTTTC	CASSLIRTGSGANVLTF
TRBV6-1	TRBD2	-	TRBJ2-5	TGTGCCAGCACTCAGTCCCGGACTAGCGGTGAGACCCAGTACTTC	CASTQSRTSGETQYF
TRBV7-9	-	-	TRBJ2-4	TGTGCCAGCAGCTATCAGTTGGCCAGGGGAAACATTCAGTACTTC	CASSYQLARGNIQYF
TRBV10-3	-	-	TRBJ2-3	TGTGCCATCAGCCAACAGCCTAGCACAGATACGCAGTATTTT	CAISQQPSTDTQYF
TRBV7-2	-	few	TRBJ1-1	TGTGCCAGCAGCGCAACGGGGAGAAGCACTGAAGCTTTCTTT	CASSATGRSTEAFF
TRBV2	TRBD2	-	TRBJ2-2	TGTGCCAGCAGTGAAAGGGCGGGAGGGCCGGGCACCGGGGAGCTGTTTTTT	CASSERAGGPGTGELFF
TRBV5-5	-	-	TRBJ2-3	TGTGCCAGCAGCTTGGGCCCTATAGGGGGAGCGGGACCCACAGATACGCAGTATTTT	CASSLGPIGGAGPTDTQYF
TRBV7-9	-	-	TRBJ2-7	TGTGCCAGCAGCTTAGCGGGGGCGTACGAGCAGTACTTC	CASSLAGAYEQYF
TRBV2	TRBD1	few	TRBJ1-2	TGTGCCAGCCAGAAAGGAGAGGGGGCAAGGGGCTACACCTTC	CASQKGEGARGYTF
TRBV7-9	TRBD2	-	TRBJ2-3	TGTGCCAGCAGCACCGTTAGCGGGAGTGGTGCAGATACGCAGTATTTT	CASSTVSGSGADTQYF
TRBV5-6	TRBD1	-	TRBJ2-5	TGTGCCAGCAGCTCGACAGGGGGCGTCCAGGAGACCCAGTACTTC	CASSSTGGVQETQYF
TRBV2	-	-	TRBJ2-5	TGTGCCAGCATACGAGAGCGGTTCCAAGAGACCCAGTACTTC	CASIRERFQETQYF